This record covers a single T cell receptor (beta chain). At least ten counts were recorded for this clonotype. The antigen this receptor binds is unknown. No much larger clone exists at a distance of one base, and base qualities are not known. Ophthalmopathy patients had moderately to severely active disease, Clinical Activity Score of at least 3, NOSPECS grade of at least 4, and disease duration under 3 months. Patients with other autoimmune diseases, uncontrolled infections, pregnancy or lactation were excluded from the study. Clinical symptoms, serum thyroxine, TRAb, thyroid ultrasound and orbital computed tomography formed the basis of the diagnosis. Using Ficoll-Paque density gradient centrifugation, PBMCs were isolated from over 8.5 ml of fresh peripheral blood. Total RNA was extracted using Trizol reagent, and RNA quality was checked on an Agilent 2100 Bioanalyzer. CDR1 and CDR2 are read off the germline V gene as MNHEY and SVGEGT. A distance of 13 bases separates the germline ends of V and J, which lose 2 bases and 6 bases respectively. The CDR3 measures 14 amino acids from cysteine to phenylalanine. The retained sequence is limited to the CDR3, 42 bases, with the frame set at the first base.

This sample was taken from a study of Graves' ophthalmopathy and Graves' hyperthyroidism (dated by TCRdb to 2016 to 2019). Describing the broader study: Peripheral blood was collected at initial diagnosis, before any treatment. The study used TCR beta repertoire signatures to distinguish Graves' ophthalmopathy from Graves' hyperthyroidism and to predict progression to ophthalmopathy. In total, approximately 130 blood samples were TCR-sequenced: some 43 ophthalmopathy, about 75 hyperthyroidism and around 17 hyperthyroidism-to-ophthalmopathy patients. To explore V-J signatures that distinguish ophthalmopathy from hyperthyroidism, a discovery set of 100 patients was enrolled, made up of 40 to 45 with ophthalmopathy and fewer than 60 with stable hyperthyroidism. An independent validation cohort comprised around 19 hyperthyroidism patients and about 16 patients who later progressed from hyperthyroidism to ophthalmopathy. In roughly 6 hyperthyroidism patients, T-cell repertoires of thyroid tissue and blood were compared. Following sampling, methimazole starting at 30 mg daily was administered to hyperthyroidism patients, and high-dose intravenous methylprednisolone was administered to ophthalmopathy patients. The 100 discovery patients were randomly divided into training and test sets at a 7:3 ratio.

For repertoire sequencing, TCR beta CDR3 regions were amplified from RNA transcripts. The first round was an RT-PCR using HTBI primers with the Qiagen OneStep RT-PCR kit, and this first round was followed by a second-round multiplex PCR, then size selection and purification. Libraries were sequenced paired-end with 100 bp reads on an Illumina HiSeq2000. The authors' pipeline ran thus. SOAPnuke was used to process the reads, throwing out any read that had adapters, had uncalled bases, had a mean Phred below 15, or lacked an exact constant-primer or identifier match. COPE v1.2.5 was used to merge high-quality paired reads. Each unique nucleotide sequence was defined as a clonotype, and clonotypes were aligned to IMGT TRB V, D and J references with MiTCR v1.1. The analysis was limited to V-J combinations with a frequency above 0.0001, which together covered approximately 99% of repertoires. For each V-J combination, a TCR clonal expansion and chaos score was defined as F50 clonal expansion divided by the chaos observed in the TCRdist matrix. Welch's t-statistics and random forest were used to narrow the features down to approximately twelve V-J combinations, which were then fed into a naive Bayes classifier. Thyroid-blood repertoire similarity was quantified with the Morisita-Horn index. TCRdb took the public reads, trimmed them with fastp at Q25, ran MiXCR for clone calling and kept in-frame beta chains. Duplicate CDR3 protein sequences are folded into a single record with the most common DNA and genes. The V and J calls come from TCRdb's annotation, not from the publication. The sample table records roughly 400,000 distinct CDR3 sequences; around 19% of these occur just once. 1.6% of the sample rests with the top ten.

Here is what the overall study found, with its caveats: No statistical method was used to set the sample size in advance, and the investigators knew which group each participant was assigned to. In cross-validation, the 13-signature model distinguished ophthalmopathy from stable hyperthyroidism with almost 90% sensitivity and nearly 82% specificity, and in the test set the corresponding values were approximately 80% and 75%. Most expanded thyroid clonotypes with frequency above 0.001 were also detected in blood, suggesting blood repertoires may reflect the thyroid immune response. In validation, the model predicted ophthalmopathy progression with 55% to 71% sensitivity and less than 80% specificity; some 13 predicted patients were CT-confirmed with GO in a median of 6.5 months.

Sequenced: peripheral blood. This TCR came from a woman younger than 35 with Graves' ophthalmopathy. Donor details come from another sample of the same person, matched by shared clones. Rearrangement joined TRBV6-2 or TRBV6-3 to TRBJ2-5; TRBD2 is perhaps the D gene, given 7 matching bases. The nucleotide sequence is given as TGTGCCAGCAGTTACGGTTCCGGGGGGCAGACCCAGTACTTC. The encoded protein is CASSYGSGGQTQYF.